This TCR beta chain came from a study of T cell responses to AZD1222 COVID-19 vaccine. As for the study in general: Second doses at about 4 or about 12 weeks were pooled. The study, taken as a whole, reports: Two doses of AZD1222 preceded a rise in Spike-specific TCR breadth and depth. Donors in the cohort were predominantly white British and more often female, and clonal diversity was possibly underestimated.

A word on this clone: Its target is not known.

Looked up from germline, CDR1 is DFQATT and CDR2 is SNEGSKA (reference sequence). V lost 3 bases and J lost 2; bases outside the gene matches: 7. This CDR3 has 14 residues. TCRdb's table, derived via immunoSEQ multiplex PCR, lists solely in-frame clones and lacks some. The data show a few hundred thousand clones, approximately 93% seen once. The sequence was obtained from an adult in good health. The sequencing here drew on peripheral blood, taken on day 0 of AZD1222 vaccination. This chain uses TRBV20-1 with TRBJ2-7, with 7 positions matching TRBD2. The CDR3 region is CSASLAGLPYEQYF. CDR3 sequence (DNA): TGCAGTGCTAGTCTCGCGGGACTACCCTACGAGCAGTACTTC.